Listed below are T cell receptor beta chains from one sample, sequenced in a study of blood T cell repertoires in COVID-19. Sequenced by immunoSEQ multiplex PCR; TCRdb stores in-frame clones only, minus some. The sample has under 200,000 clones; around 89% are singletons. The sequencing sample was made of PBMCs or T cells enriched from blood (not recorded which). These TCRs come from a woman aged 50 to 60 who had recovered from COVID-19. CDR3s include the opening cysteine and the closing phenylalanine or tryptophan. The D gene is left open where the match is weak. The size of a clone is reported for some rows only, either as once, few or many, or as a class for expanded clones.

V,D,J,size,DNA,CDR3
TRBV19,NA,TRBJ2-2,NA,TGTGCCAGTAGTATCTCGGGGGTTGGCACCGGGGAGCTGTTTTTT,CASSISGVGTGELFF
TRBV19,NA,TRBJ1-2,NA,TGTGCCAGTCACAGGGTTGACTATGGCTACACCTTC,CASHRVDYGYTF
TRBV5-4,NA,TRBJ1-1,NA,TGTGCCAGCAGCGTCCCCGGGACAATGAACACTGAAGCTTTCTTT,CASSVPGTMNTEAFF
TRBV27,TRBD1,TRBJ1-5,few,TGTGCCAGCAGGGTAGGGGGCGTGAGCAATCAGCCCCAGCATTTT,CASRVGGVSNQPQHF
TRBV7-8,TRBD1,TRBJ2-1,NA,TGTGCCAGCAGCTTACGTGTGGGACAGGGGGCGGCTGAGCAGTTCTTC,CASSLRVGQGAAEQFF
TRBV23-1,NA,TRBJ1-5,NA,TGCGCCAGCAGTCAATCAGCCGTCAATAGCAATCAGCCCCAGCATTTT,CASSQSAVNSNQPQHF
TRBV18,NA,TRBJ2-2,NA,TGTGCCAGCTCACAGGGAGGAGCGGCAACCACCGGGGAGCTGTTTTTT,CASSQGGAATTGELFF
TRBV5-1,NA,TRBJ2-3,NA,TGCGCCAGCCGCACAGGGAGCACAGATACGCAGTATTTT,CASRTGSTDTQYF
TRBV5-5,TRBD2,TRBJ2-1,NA,TGTGCCAGCAGCTACACTAGCGGGGGGGCCTATGAGCAGTTCTTC,CASSYTSGGAYEQFF
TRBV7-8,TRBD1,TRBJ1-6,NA,TGTGCCAGCAGCTTCGGACAGGGACTATTTACTTATAATTCACCCCTCCACTTT,CASSFGQGLFTYNSPLHF
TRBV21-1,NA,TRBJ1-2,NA,TGTGCCAGCAGCACCTCAGGGGCGCCCCAGGGTGGCTACACCTTC,CASSTSGAPQGGYTF
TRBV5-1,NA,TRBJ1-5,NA,TGCGCCAGCAGCCTCGACAGCCCTAGCAATCAGCCCCAGCATTTT,CASSLDSPSNQPQHF
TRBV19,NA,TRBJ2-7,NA,TGTGCCAGTAGCCCCGGGGGCTACGAGCAGTACTTC,CASSPGGYEQYF
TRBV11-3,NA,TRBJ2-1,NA,TGTGCCAGCAGCTTAAGGGGTCCTGAGCAGTTCTTC,CASSLRGPEQFF
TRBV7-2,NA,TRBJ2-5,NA,TGTGCCAGCAGCGTCAGCTGTGGGGGGGGCCAATCGGTACAAGAGACCCAGTACTTC,CASSVSCGGGQSVQETQYF
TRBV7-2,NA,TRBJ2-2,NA,TGTGCCAGCAGCGCGAGGACAGTTACCGGGGAGCTGTTTTTT,CASSARTVTGELFF